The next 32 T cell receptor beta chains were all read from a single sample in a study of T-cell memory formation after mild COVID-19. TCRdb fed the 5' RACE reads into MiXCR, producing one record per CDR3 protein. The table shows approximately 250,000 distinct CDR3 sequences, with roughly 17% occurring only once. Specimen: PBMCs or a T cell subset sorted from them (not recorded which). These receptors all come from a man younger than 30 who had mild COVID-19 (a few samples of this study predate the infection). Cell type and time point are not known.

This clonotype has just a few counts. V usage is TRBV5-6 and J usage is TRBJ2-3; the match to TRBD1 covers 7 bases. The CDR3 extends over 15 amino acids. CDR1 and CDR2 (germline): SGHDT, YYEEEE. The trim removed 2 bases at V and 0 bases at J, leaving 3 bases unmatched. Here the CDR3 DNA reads TGTGCCAGCAGCTTCGACAGGGCCAGCACAGATACGCAGTATTTT. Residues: CASSFDRASTDTQYF.

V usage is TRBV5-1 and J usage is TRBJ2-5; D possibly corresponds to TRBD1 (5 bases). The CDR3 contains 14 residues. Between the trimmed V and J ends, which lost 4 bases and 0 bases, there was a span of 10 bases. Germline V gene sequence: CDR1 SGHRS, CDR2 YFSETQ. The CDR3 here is CASSDRSNQETQYF. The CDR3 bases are TGCGCCAGCAGCGACAGAAGCAACCAAGAGACCCAGTACTTC.

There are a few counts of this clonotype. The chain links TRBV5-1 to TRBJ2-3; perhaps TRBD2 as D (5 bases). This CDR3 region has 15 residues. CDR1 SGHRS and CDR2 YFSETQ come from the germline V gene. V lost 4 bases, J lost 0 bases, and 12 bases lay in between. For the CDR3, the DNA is TGCGCCAGCAGCGCCTCACTAGGGAGCACAGATACGCAGTATTTT. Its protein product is CASSASLGSTDTQYF.

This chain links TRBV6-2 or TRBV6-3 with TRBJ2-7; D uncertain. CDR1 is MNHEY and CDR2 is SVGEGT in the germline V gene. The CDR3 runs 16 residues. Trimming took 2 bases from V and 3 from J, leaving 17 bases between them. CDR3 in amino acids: CASSYHPPRIVYEQYF. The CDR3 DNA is TGTGCCAGCAGTTACCATCCCCCCCGGATCGTCTACGAGCAGTACTTC.

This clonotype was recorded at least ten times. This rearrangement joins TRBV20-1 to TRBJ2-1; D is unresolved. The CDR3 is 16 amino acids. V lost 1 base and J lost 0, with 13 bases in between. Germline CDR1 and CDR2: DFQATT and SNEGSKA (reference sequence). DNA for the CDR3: TGCAGTGCTAGAGCGGCAGACTCTAGCTCCTACAATGAGCAGTTCTTC. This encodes CSARAADSSSYNEQFF.

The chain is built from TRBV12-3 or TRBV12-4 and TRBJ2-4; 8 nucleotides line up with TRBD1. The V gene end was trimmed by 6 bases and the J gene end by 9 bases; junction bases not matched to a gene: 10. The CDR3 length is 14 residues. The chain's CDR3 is CASSSGTGRPIQYF. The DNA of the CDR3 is TGTGCCAGCAGCTCCGGGACAGGTCGACCCATTCAGTACTTC.

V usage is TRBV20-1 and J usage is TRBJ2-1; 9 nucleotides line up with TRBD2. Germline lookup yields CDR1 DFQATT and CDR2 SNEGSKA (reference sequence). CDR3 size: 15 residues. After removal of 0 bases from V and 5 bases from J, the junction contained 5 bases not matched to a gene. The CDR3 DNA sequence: TGCAGTGCTAGAGATGGGCTAGCGGGAAACAATGAGCAGTTCTTC. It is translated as CSARDGLAGNNEQFF.

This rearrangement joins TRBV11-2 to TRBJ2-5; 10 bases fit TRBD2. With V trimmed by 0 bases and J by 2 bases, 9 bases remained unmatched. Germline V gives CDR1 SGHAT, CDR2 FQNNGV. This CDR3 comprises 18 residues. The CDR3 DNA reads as TGTGCCAGCAGCTTAGATGGCCTAGCGGGGGACCGACAAGAGACCCAGTACTTC. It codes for CASSLDGLAGDRQETQYF.

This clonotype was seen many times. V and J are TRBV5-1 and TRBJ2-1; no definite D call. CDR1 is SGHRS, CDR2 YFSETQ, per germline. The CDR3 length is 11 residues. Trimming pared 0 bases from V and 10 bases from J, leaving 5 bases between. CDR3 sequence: CASSLEQEQFF. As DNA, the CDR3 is TGCGCCAGCAGCTTGGAACAGGAGCAGTTCTTC. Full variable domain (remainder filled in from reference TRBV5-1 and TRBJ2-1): KAGVTQTPRYLIKTRGQQVTLSCSPISGHRSVSWYQQTPGQGLQFLFEYFSETQRNKGNFPGRFSGRQFSNSRSEMNVSTLELGDSALYLCASSLEQEQFFGPGTRLTVL.

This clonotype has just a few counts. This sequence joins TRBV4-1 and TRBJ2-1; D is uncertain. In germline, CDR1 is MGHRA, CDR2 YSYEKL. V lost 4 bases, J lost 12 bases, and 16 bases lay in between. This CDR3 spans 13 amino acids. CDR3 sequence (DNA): TGCGCCAGCAGCCTCGTTATAACTCAGCGGCAGTTCTTC. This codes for CASSLVITQRQFF.

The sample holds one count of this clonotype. In DNA, the CDR3 is TGTGCCAGCAGCTTAGTGGCAGGGGCGAACACTGAAGCTTTCTTT. Translating gives CASSLVAGANTEAFF. The gene calls are TRBV7-2 and TRBJ1-1; tentatively, D is TRBD1 (6 bases). CDR1 is SGHTA and CDR2 is FQGNSA in the germline V gene. The CDR3 sequence is 15 residues long. Trimming left V 1 base short and J 1 base short, with 10 bases between.

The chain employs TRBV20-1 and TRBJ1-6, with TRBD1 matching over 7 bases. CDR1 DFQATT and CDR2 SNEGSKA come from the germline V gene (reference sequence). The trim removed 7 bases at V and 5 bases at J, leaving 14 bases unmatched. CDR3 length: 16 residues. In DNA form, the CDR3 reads TGCAGTGTCCGACAGGGTAGACGGGGCAATAATTCACCCCTCCACTTT. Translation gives CSVRQGRRGNNSPLHF.

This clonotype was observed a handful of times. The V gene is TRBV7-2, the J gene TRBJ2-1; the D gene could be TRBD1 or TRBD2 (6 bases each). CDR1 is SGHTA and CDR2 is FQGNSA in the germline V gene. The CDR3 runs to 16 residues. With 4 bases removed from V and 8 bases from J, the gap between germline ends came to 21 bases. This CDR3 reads CASSSRGGSRPDEQFF. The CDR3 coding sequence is TGTGCCAGCAGCTCTAGAGGGGGGTCCCGTCCAGATGAGCAGTTCTTC.

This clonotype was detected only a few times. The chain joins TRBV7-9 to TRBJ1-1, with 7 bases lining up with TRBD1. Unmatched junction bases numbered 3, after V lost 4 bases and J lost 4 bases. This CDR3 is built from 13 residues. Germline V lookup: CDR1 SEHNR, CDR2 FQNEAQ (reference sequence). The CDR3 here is CASSYQGGTEAFF. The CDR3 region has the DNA TGTGCCAGCAGCTATCAGGGGGGCACTGAAGCTTTCTTT.

The CDR3 reads CSARERGRPDTQYF. The CDR3 nucleotides read TGCAGTGCTAGAGAAAGGGGGCGCCCAGATACGCAGTATTTT. The V and J genes are TRBV20-1 and TRBJ2-3; the match to TRBD1 covers 7 bases. V was clipped by 0 bases and J by 4 bases; unmatched bases: 4. The germline V gene has CDR1 DFQATT and CDR2 SNEGSKA (reference sequence). This CDR3 has 14 amino acids.

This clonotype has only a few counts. DNA of the CDR3: TGTGCCAGCAGTGGAGGGGGCACTTCGGATACGCAGTATTTT. As protein: CASSGGGTSDTQYF. The V gene is TRBV12-3 or TRBV12-4, the J gene TRBJ2-3; D might be TRBD1 (7 bases). V was trimmed by 5 bases and J by 6 bases, leaving 15 bases between them. The CDR3 is 14 residues long.

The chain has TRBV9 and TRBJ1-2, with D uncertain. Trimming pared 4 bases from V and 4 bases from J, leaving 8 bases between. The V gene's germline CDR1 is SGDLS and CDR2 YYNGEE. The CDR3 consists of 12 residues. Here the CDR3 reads CASSPASYGYTF. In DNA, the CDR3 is TGTGCCAGCAGCCCCGCAAGCTATGGCTACACCTTC.

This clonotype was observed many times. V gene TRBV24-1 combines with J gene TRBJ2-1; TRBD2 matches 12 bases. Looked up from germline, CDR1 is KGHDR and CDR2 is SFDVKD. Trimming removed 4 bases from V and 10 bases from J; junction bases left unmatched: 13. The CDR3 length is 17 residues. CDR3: CATSDLTSGGALGEQFF. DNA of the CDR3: TGTGCCACCAGTGACCTGACTAGCGGGGGCGCCCTTGGAGAGCAGTTCTTC.

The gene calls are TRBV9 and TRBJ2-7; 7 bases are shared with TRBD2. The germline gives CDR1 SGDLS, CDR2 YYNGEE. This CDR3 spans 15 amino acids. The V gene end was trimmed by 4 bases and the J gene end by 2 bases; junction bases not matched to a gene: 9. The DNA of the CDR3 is TGTGCCAGCAGCTTAGAGCGGGGAGCCACCTACGAGCAGTACTTC. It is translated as CASSLERGATYEQYF.

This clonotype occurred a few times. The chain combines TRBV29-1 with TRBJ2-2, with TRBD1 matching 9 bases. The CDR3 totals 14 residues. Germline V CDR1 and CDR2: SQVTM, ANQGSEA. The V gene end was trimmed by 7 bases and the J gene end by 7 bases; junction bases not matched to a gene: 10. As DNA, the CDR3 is TGCAGCGGCGCTGACAGGGGGAACGGCGGGGAGCTGTTTTTT. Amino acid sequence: CSGADRGNGGELFF.

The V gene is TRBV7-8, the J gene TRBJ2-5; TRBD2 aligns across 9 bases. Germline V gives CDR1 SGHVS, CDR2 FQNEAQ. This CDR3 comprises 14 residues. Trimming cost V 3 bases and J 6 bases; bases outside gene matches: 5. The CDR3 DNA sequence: TGTGCCAGCAGCTTTGGCGGGGGGGCGAAGACCCAGTACTTC. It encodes CASSFGGGAKTQYF.

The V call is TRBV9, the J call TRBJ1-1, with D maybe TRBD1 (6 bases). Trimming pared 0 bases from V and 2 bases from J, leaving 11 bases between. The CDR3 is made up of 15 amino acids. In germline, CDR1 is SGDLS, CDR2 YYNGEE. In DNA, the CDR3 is TGTGCCAGCAGCGTAGGAGGGGGGCCTAACACTGAAGCTTTCTTT. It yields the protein CASSVGGGPNTEAFF.

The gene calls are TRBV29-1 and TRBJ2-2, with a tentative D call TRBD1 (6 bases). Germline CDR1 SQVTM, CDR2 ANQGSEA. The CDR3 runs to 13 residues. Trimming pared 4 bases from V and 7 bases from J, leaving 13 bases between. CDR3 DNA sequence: TGCAGCGTTGTCTTTGGGGGCGACGGGGAGCTGTTTTTT. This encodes CSVVFGGDGELFF.

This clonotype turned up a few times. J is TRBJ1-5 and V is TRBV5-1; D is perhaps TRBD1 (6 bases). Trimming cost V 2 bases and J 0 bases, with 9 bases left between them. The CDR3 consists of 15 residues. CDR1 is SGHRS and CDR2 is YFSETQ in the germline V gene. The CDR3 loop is CASSFSGDSNQPQHF. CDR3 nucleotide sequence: TGCGCCAGCAGCTTCTCAGGGGATAGCAATCAGCCCCAGCATTTT.

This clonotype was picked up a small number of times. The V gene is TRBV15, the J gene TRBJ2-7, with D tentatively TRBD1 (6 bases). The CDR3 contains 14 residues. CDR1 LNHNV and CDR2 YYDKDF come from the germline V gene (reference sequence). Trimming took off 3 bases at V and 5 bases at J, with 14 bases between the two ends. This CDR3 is CATSRLQGTHEQYV. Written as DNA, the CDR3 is TGTGCCACCAGCAGGCTACAGGGTACCCACGAGCAGTACGTC.

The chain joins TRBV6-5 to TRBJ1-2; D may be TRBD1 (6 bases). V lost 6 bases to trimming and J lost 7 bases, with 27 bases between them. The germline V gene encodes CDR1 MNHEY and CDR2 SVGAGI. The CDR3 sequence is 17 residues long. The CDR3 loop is CASSHTEGQSHSGGYTF. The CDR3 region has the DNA TGTGCCAGCAGCCACACCGAAGGACAGAGCCACTCGGGTGGCTACACCTTC.

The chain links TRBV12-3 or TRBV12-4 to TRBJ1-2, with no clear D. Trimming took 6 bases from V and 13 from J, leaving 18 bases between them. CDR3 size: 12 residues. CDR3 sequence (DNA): TGTGCCAGCAGCCCGTTAACGGGAGTCTTCACCTTC. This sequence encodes CASSPLTGVFTF.

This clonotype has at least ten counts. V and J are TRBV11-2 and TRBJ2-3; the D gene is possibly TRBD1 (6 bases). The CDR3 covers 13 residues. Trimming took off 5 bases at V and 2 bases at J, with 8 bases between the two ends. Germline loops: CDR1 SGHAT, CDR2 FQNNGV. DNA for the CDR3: TGTGCCAGCAGCCGGACAGCCACAGATACGCAGTATTTT. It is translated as CASSRTATDTQYF.

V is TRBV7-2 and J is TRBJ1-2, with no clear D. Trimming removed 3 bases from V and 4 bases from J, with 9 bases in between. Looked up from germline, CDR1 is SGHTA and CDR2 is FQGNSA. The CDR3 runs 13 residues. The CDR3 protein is CASSFPGSYGYTF. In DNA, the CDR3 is TGTGCCAGCAGCTTCCCGGGAAGCTATGGCTACACCTTC.

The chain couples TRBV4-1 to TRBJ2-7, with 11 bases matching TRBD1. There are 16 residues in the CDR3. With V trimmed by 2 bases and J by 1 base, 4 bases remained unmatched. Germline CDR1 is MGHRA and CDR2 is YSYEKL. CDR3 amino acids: CASSQPGTGGSYEQYF. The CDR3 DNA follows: TGCGCCAGCAGCCAACCCGGGACAGGGGGTTCCTACGAGCAGTACTTC.

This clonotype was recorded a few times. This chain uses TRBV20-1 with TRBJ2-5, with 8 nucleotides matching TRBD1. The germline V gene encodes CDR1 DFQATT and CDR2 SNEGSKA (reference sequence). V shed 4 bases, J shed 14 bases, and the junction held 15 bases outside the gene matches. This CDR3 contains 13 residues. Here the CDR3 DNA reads TGCAGTGCTACCAAAGGACAGGGCGTTCTCCTCTACTTC. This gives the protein CSATKGQGVLLYF.

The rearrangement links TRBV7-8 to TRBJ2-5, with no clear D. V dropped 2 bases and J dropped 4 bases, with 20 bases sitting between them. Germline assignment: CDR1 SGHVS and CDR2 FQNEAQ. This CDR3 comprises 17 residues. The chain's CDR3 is CASSLFSSAAPRETQYF. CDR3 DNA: TGTGCCAGCAGCTTATTCTCCAGCGCAGCCCCCAGAGAGACCCAGTACTTC.